The T cell receptor (beta chain) described here comes from a study of spatial heterogeneity in lung cancer. Overall study: Available follow-up PBMC samples were sequenced, at a median of approximately 2 years post-resection.

Trimming shortened V by 4 bases and J by 5 bases, and 15 bases separated the two germline ends. The CDR3 runs 14 residues. Germline V gene lookup returns CDR1 SGHRS and CDR2 YFSETQ. Time point specified: blood at routine non-recurrence follow-up after resection. This clonotype was found many times. The antigen remains undetermined. In TCRdb, the 5' RACE reads were re-called with MiXCR into one record per CDR3 protein. The sample consists of under 20,000 distinct CDR3 sequences, approximately 11% of them appearing once. Broader study findings: The study found ubiquitous expanded tumor TCRs in blood more at resection than follow-up.

Sequences were derived from PBMCs, sampled at follow-up. This TCR was recovered from a female donor with early-stage non-small cell lung cancer. This rearrangement joins TRBV5-1 to TRBJ2-5; maybe TRBD2 (6 bases). CDR3 nucleotides: TGCGCCAGCAGCCTCGGAGGGACCCGGGAGACCCAGTACTTC. This gives the protein CASSLGGTRETQYF. Full variable domain (outside the CDR3, taken from reference TRBV5-1 and TRBJ2-5): KAGVTQTPRYLIKTRGQQVTLSCSPISGHRSVSWYQQTPGQGLQFLFEYFSETQRNKGNFPGRFSGRQFSNSRSEMNVSTLELGDSALYLCASSLGGTRETQYFGPGTRLLVL.